This TCR beta chain was sequenced in a study of blood T cells in healthy people across ages. Primed by a sample-barcoded 5' primer and a J-beta primer mix, a second PCR proceeded for 7 to 11 cycles. Each cDNA was tagged by a template-switch adaptor containing 12 random nucleotides. TCRdb itself ran the 5' RACE reads through MiXCR, one entry per CDR3 protein. The data hold roughly 680,000 distinct CDR3 sequences, with roughly half observed a single time. The CDR3 contains 16 residues. The germline V gene encodes CDR1 LNHDA and CDR2 SQIVND (reference sequence). Trimming pared 5 bases from V and 0 bases from J, leaving 13 bases between.

The source material was blood. This receptor was taken from a woman of 80 years or more in good health. The V gene is TRBV19, the J gene TRBJ1-4, with a possible D match to TRBD1 (6 bases). CDR3 in DNA: TGTGCCAGTAGTCGACCGGACAGTGCAACTAATGAAAAACTGTTTTTT. Amino acid sequence: CASSRPDSATNEKLFF.